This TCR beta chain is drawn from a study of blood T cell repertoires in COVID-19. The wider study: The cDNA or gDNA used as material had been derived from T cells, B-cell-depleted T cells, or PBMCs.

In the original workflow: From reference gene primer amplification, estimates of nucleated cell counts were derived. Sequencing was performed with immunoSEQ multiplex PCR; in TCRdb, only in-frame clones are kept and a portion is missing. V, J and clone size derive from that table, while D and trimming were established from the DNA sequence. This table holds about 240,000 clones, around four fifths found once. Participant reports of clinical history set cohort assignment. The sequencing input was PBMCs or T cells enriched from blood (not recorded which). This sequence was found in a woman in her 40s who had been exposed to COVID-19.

CDR3 in DNA: TGCGCCAGCACTGTACAGGGGGCGGCTGGAAACACCATATATTTT. Translating it yields CASTVQGAAGNTIYF. This chain joins TRBV5-1 and TRBJ1-3; 9 positions match TRBD1. The CDR3 is 15 residues long. Trimming cost V 6 bases and J 2 bases; bases outside gene matches: 6. CDR1 and CDR2 (germline): SGHRS, YFSETQ.